The source of this T cell receptor beta chain is a study of blood T cell repertoires in COVID-19. Study information: Sample material is recorded as cDNA or gDNA derived from T cells, B-cell-depleted T cells, or PBMCs.

Per the authors' pipeline: Reference gene primer amplification yielded estimated nucleated cell counts. Produced via immunoSEQ multiplex PCR; TCRdb's table is partial and in-frame only. V and J calls and clone size come straight from that table; D and trimming were deduced from the DNA. The sample yields about 250,000 clones, roughly nine tenths seen once. Categorization into cohorts depended on clinical history that participants reported. Only one count was recorded for this clone. The sample carries other DNA sequences with the same CDR3. Germline-derived CDR1 and CDR2 are MDHEN and SYDVKM. V trimming: 8 bases; J trimming: 0 bases; junction bases outside the gene matches: 1. The length of the CDR3 is 13 residues.

This chain joins TRBV28 and TRBJ2-1, with 7 bases that match TRBD2. What was sequenced was PBMCs or T cells enriched from blood (not recorded which). This TCR was recovered from a woman aged 30 to 39 with acute COVID-19. As DNA, the CDR3 is TGTGCCAGCTGGGGGGGCTCCTACAATGAGCAGTTCTTC. This gives the protein CASWGGSYNEQFF.